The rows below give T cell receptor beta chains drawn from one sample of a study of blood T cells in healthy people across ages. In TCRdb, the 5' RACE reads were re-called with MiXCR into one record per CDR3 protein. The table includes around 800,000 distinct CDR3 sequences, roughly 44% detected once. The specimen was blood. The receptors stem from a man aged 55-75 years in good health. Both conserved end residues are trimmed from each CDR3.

CDR3aa: ASSYLPTGPTDTQY; j_gene: TRBJ2-3; v_gene: TRBV6-6
CDR3aa: ASSQDLQLYGYT; j_gene: TRBJ1-2; v_gene: TRBV4-3
CDR3aa: ASSQDAGHGNYGYT; j_gene: TRBJ1-2; v_gene: TRBV4-3
CDR3aa: ATRPQTGSATEAF; j_gene: TRBJ1-1; v_gene: TRBV10-3
CDR3aa: AWSPSRTGSSYEQY; j_gene: TRBJ2-7; v_gene: TRBV30
CDR3aa: ASSFSGSTYEQY; j_gene: TRBJ2-7; v_gene: TRBV27
CDR3aa: ASELAGRSSYNEQF; j_gene: TRBJ2-1; v_gene: TRBV25-1
CDR3aa: SARYRDTHYEQY; j_gene: TRBJ2-7; v_gene: TRBV20-1
CDR3aa: ASSQDRNIVYEQY; j_gene: NA; v_gene: TRBV5-1
CDR3aa: ATGTRLGNEQF; j_gene: TRBJ2-1; v_gene: TRBV24-1
CDR3aa: AISESGATTNEKLF; j_gene: TRBJ1-4; v_gene: TRBV10-3
CDR3aa: SARGRTSGVNEQY; j_gene: TRBJ2-5; v_gene: TRBV20-1
CDR3aa: ASSQELRAEQY; j_gene: TRBJ2-7; v_gene: TRBV3-1
CDR3aa: ASLQGINTEAF; j_gene: TRBJ1-1; v_gene: TRBV7-2
CDR3aa: ATSRVKGGLTQY; j_gene: TRBJ2-5; v_gene: TRBV15
CDR3aa: ASSELSPSGYNEQF; j_gene: TRBJ2-1; v_gene: TRBV10-1
CDR3aa: ASSLANRNEQF; j_gene: TRBJ2-1; v_gene: TRBV7-2
CDR3aa: ASSESLPGQNYEQY; j_gene: TRBJ2-7; v_gene: TRBV4-3
CDR3aa: ATSIAGTGPRSGNTIY; j_gene: TRBJ1-3; v_gene: TRBV15
CDR3aa: ASSQGPPALAGGDTQY; j_gene: TRBJ2-3; v_gene: TRBV4-2
CDR3aa: SAKGSSYNEQF; j_gene: TRBJ2-1; v_gene: TRBV20-1
CDR3aa: ASSPTGRTEAF; j_gene: TRBJ1-1; v_gene: TRBV3-1
CDR3aa: SARDSAGTVTYEQY; j_gene: NA; v_gene: TRBV20-1
CDR3aa: ASSSRDRGGIVYNEQF; j_gene: TRBJ2-1; v_gene: TRBV14
CDR3aa: ASFRDRAETQY; j_gene: TRBJ2-5; v_gene: TRBV6-6
CDR3aa: SARSGPRVWSQNSPLH; j_gene: TRBJ1-6; v_gene: TRBV20-1
CDR3aa: ASSLTLAGRSETQY; j_gene: TRBJ2-5; v_gene: TRBV5-1
CDR3aa: ASSVVAGGHNEQF; j_gene: TRBJ2-1; v_gene: TRBV9
CDR3aa: ASSLLGGNIQY; j_gene: TRBJ2-4; v_gene: TRBV7-2
CDR3aa: SVERTPYEQY; j_gene: TRBJ2-7; v_gene: TRBV29-1
CDR3aa: ATDDGGTEAF; j_gene: TRBJ1-1; v_gene: TRBV6-6
CDR3aa: ASSPRLAGGLGNIQY; j_gene: NA; v_gene: TRBV5-1
CDR3aa: ASSQVGSGYT; j_gene: TRBJ1-2; v_gene: TRBV3-1
CDR3aa: ASRRGQGRETEAF; j_gene: TRBJ1-1; v_gene: TRBV9
CDR3aa: ATTDKGRGNQPQH; j_gene: TRBJ1-5; v_gene: TRBV24-1
CDR3aa: ASAWGLTYEQY; j_gene: TRBJ2-7; v_gene: TRBV6-2/TRBV6-3
CDR3aa: SVEGQGARRYGYT; j_gene: TRBJ1-2; v_gene: TRBV29-1
CDR3aa: ASSTLFGVNEQF; j_gene: TRBJ2-1; v_gene: TRBV11-3
CDR3aa: ASSAPSGGSYNEQF; j_gene: TRBJ2-1; v_gene: TRBV7-9
CDR3aa: ASSQDVTGLASNQPQH; j_gene: TRBJ1-5; v_gene: TRBV4-1
CDR3aa: SVYGELNIQY; j_gene: TRBJ2-4; v_gene: TRBV29-1
CDR3aa: SALAGDNQPQH; j_gene: TRBJ1-5; v_gene: TRBV20-1
CDR3aa: ASSERGEGKQALYEQY; j_gene: TRBJ2-7; v_gene: TRBV25-1
CDR3aa: SVAPPRKLRDYGYT; j_gene: TRBJ1-2; v_gene: TRBV29-1
CDR3aa: ASSPRRTSDGYEQY; j_gene: TRBJ2-7; v_gene: TRBV7-2